The subject of this entry is one T cell receptor beta chain. Its antigen is unknown. V was pared by 0 bases and J by 5 bases, with 17 bases between. This CDR3 has 17 residues. Germline-derived CDR1 and CDR2 are SGDLS and YYNGEE. The sample belongs to a study of cytomegalovirus exposure and HLA in healthy donors. Study-wide findings and caveats: Later, an analysis showed that TCR beta chains associated with HLA were more clonally expanded than others that were equally common. Indistinguishability led to the exclusion of some V segments, TRBV6-2 and TRBV6-3 included. Specificity of three CMV-associated chains for CMV antigens was verified in vitro.

This PCR relied on a set of 60 Vbeta primers and 13 Jbeta primers. Method: immunoSEQ multiplex PCR; TCRdb's copy keeps in-frame clones and lacks some. The table lists about 220,000 clones, more than 65% of them singletons. V gene TRBV9 combines with J gene TRBJ2-2, with no clear D. The specimen sequenced was PBMCs. This TCR was recovered from a man between 18 and 35 years old in good health and CMV-seronegative. The CDR3 DNA follows: TGTGCCAGCAGCGTAGCCTCTCTGCCTACCTTAACCGGGGAGCTGTTTTTT. This sequence encodes CASSVASLPTLTGELFF.